The TCR beta chain under discussion was sequenced for a study of blood T cell repertoires in COVID-19. Study overall: PBMCs, B-cell-depleted T cells, or T cells provided the cDNA or gDNA that made up the material.

TCRdb's copy holds only in-frame clones and misses some; the assay was immunoSEQ multiplex PCR. Of about 170,000 clones in the sample, 70% to 85% were seen once. Clinical history reported by participants formed the basis on which cohorts were assigned. Sequencing used PBMCs or T cells enriched from blood (not recorded which). This sequence was found in a woman between 70 and 85 years old in a cohort exposed to, infected with or recovered from COVID-19 (not recorded which).

As DNA, the CDR3 is TGTGCCAGCTCACCAGTAGCGGGAGGTTCGTACGAGCAGTACTTC. It is translated as CASSPVAGGSYEQYF. The chain combines TRBV18 with TRBJ2-7; 10 nucleotides agree with TRBD2. Germline values: CDR1 KGHSH, CDR2 LQKENI. V lost 2 bases and J lost 4; bases outside the gene matches: 5. This CDR3 has 15 residues.